The 10 T cell receptor beta chains presented below share a single source sample, sequenced in a study of neoadjuvant anti-PD-1 for oral cavity cancer. The sample's time point: after neoadjuvant nivolumab, at surgical resection. Method: immunoSEQ multiplex PCR; TCRdb's copy keeps in-frame clones and lacks some. The profile covers tens of thousands of clones, with about 86% appearing a single time and more than 2.5% taken by the ten largest. The source material was PBMCs, sampled after nivolumab (anti-PD-1) treatment. These receptors originate from a person aged 35-79 years with oral cavity squamous cell carcinoma.

The V call is TRBV19, the J call TRBJ2-7; D is ambiguous. V was cut by 7 bases and J by 1 base, with 8 bases left in between. In germline, CDR1 is LNHDA, CDR2 SQIVND (reference sequence). CDR3 length equals 12 residues. The CDR3 nucleotides read TGTGCCAGTACTGACACTTCCTACGAGCAGTACTTC. Translation gives CASTDTSYEQYF.

DNA of the CDR3: TGTGCCACCGGACAGGGGCGGTGGGGCACTGAAGCTTTCTTT. This translates into CATGQGRWGTEAFF. This chain links TRBV6-4 with TRBJ1-1, with 9 bases matching TRBD1. CDR1 MRHNA and CDR2 SNTAGT come from the germline V gene. The CDR3 length is 14 residues. Losses at the gene ends were 10 bases for V and 4 bases for J; bases not matched to a gene: 10.

The chain employs TRBV11-2 and TRBJ1-5; D remains unclear. Germline V lookup: CDR1 SGHAT, CDR2 FQNNGV. The CDR3 length is 16 residues. V lost 2 bases and J 0 bases, leaving 11 bases between the germline ends. CDR3 DNA sequence: TGTGCCAGCAGCTTATCCCCGGGGTTTAGCAATCAGCCCCAGCATTTT. Encoded protein: CASSLSPGFSNQPQHF.

V and J are TRBV28 and TRBJ1-5; D perhaps matches TRBD1 (6 bases). The CDR3 consists of 16 residues. V dropped 1 base and J dropped 6 bases, with 16 bases sitting between them. Germline assignment: CDR1 MDHEN and CDR2 SYDVKM. This CDR3 reads CASSLSTRGGRQPQHF. In DNA form, the CDR3 reads TGTGCCAGCAGTTTATCGACCAGGGGAGGGCGTCAGCCCCAGCATTTT. Supplemented by reference TRBV28 and TRBJ1-5, the full variable domain reads DVKVTQSSRYLVKRTGEKVFLECVQDMDHENMFWYRQDPGLGLRLIYFSYDVKMKEKGDIPEGYSVSREKKERFSLILESASTNQTSMYLCASSLSTRGGRQPQHFGDGTRLSIL.

The chain combines TRBV13 with TRBJ1-2, with D hard to call. Trimming took off 5 bases at V and 2 bases at J, with 18 bases between the two ends. CDR1 and CDR2 from the germline V gene are PRHDT and FYEKMQ (reference sequence). This CDR3 contains 16 residues. The CDR3 DNA sequence: TGTGCCAGCAGCCCCCCCGTCGTTGATGACAACTATGGCTACACCTTC. Its translation: CASSPPVVDDNYGYTF.

The chain links TRBV19 to TRBJ2-7; 9 bases are shared with TRBD1. The germline CDR1 and CDR2 sequences are LNHDA and SQIVND (reference sequence). The CDR3 spans 15 residues. The V gene end was trimmed by 5 bases and the J gene end by 4 bases; junction bases not matched to a gene: 9. Here the CDR3 DNA reads TGTGCCAGTAGTTCTCACGGGACAGGGATTTACGAGCAGTACTTC. This codes for CASSSHGTGIYEQYF. Supplemented by reference TRBV19 and TRBJ2-7, the full variable domain reads DGGITQSPKYLFRKEGQNVTLSCEQNLNHDAMYWYRQDPGQGLRLIYYSQIVNDFQKGDIAEGYSVSREKKESFPLTVTSAQKNPTAFYLCASSSHGTGIYEQYFGPGTRLTVT.

The V call is TRBV4-1, the J call TRBJ2-7; D gene unclear. This CDR3 region has 13 residues. V was pared by 2 bases and J by 6 bases, with 11 bases between. CDR1 MGHRA and CDR2 YSYEKL come from the germline V gene. The CDR3 here is CASSQPDGGEQYF. The DNA for the CDR3 is TGCGCCAGCAGCCAACCAGACGGTGGCGAGCAGTACTTC.

The rearrangement links TRBV10-3 to TRBJ2-7; weak D call: TRBD2 (6 bases). Germline V gene data show CDR1 as ENHRY and CDR2 as SYGVKD. With 10 bases removed from V and 5 bases from J, the gap between germline ends came to 15 bases. The CDR3 is 12 residues long. Here the CDR3 DNA reads TGTGCCAGCGCCTCACTAGCCAACGAGCAGTACTTC. Residues: CASASLANEQYF.

V and J are TRBV13 and TRBJ1-1; maybe TRBD1 (6 bases). CDR1 is PRHDT and CDR2 is FYEKMQ in the germline V gene (reference sequence). V lost 5 bases and J lost 3, with 13 bases in between. There are 14 residues in the CDR3. The CDR3, as DNA: TGTGCCAGCAGCCCAAGACAGGAGTACACTGAAGCTTTCTTT. Its translation is CASSPRQEYTEAFF. The whole variable domain, filled in from reference TRBV13 and TRBJ1-1, reads AAGVIQSPRHLIKEKRETATLKCYPIPRHDTVYWYQQGPGQDPQFLISFYEKMQSDKGSIPDRFSAQQFSDYHSELNMSSLELGDSALYFCASSPRQEYTEAFFGQGTRLTVV.

This sequence joins TRBV10-3 and TRBJ2-5; TRBD1 matches 7 bases. The CDR3 sequence is 15 residues long. Germline CDR1 and CDR2: ENHRY and SYGVKD. J gave up 7 bases and V 4 bases, and 12 bases lay outside the gene matches. The CDR3 coding sequence is TGTGCCATCAGTGGAGGGGAGACAGGGCAGGTGACCCAGTACTTC. It translates to CAISGGETGQVTQYF.